This T cell receptor beta chain originates from a study of blood T cell repertoires in COVID-19. Study information: Some COVID-19 samples were acute and others convalescent; all came from the United States, Italy and Spain. The cDNA or gDNA used as material had been derived from T cells, B-cell-depleted T cells, or PBMCs.

Followed over time, Seattle patients had been enrolled while infection was active. The germline gives CDR1 KGHSY, CDR2 FQNENV. CDR3 length: 14 amino acids. With 0 bases removed from V and 9 bases from J, the gap between germline ends came to 12 bases. The assay was immunoSEQ multiplex PCR, and TCRdb's table has in-frame clones only and misses some. The sample yields 190,000 or so clones, 85% to 95% seen once. The sample was peripheral blood. V usage is TRBV16 and J usage is TRBJ1-5; D is unresolved. This receptor was obtained from a man aged 30 to 45 with COVID-19, enrolled during active disease. CDR3 sequence reads: CASSQSEVGRPQHF. CDR3 nucleotides: TGTGCCAGCAGCCAATCGGAGGTAGGGAGGCCCCAGCATTTT.